The 29 T cell receptor beta chains below come from one sample, sequenced in a study of early T cells in non-severe SARS-CoV-2 infection. MiXCR, run by TCRdb on the 5' RACE reads, gives a single entry per CDR3 protein. The sample contains tens of thousands of distinct CDR3 sequences, under 15% of which appear only once. The sample consisted of whole blood. These TCRs come from an adult who was a healthcare worker with PCR-confirmed SARS-CoV-2 infection or an uninfected control (not recorded which).

V and J are TRBV7-2 and TRBJ2-7; possible D gene TRBD2, 6 bases. Looked up from germline, CDR1 is SGHTA and CDR2 is FQGNSA. CDR3 length: 13 residues. V was shortened by 5 bases and J by 4 bases, with 12 bases between the two germline ends. The CDR3 sequence is CASSPPSVYEQYF. The DNA for the CDR3 is TGTGCCAGCAGCCCCCCTAGCGTTTACGAGCAGTACTTC. The entire variable domain, with the rest obtained from reference TRBV7-2 and TRBJ2-7, is as follows: GAGVSQSPSNKVTEKGKDVELRCDPISGHTALYWYRQSLGQGLEFLIYFQGNSAPDKSGLPSDRFSAERTGGSVSTLTIQRTQQEDSAVYLCASSPPSVYEQYFGPGTRLTVT.

V usage is TRBV18 and J usage is TRBJ2-3; TRBD1 is a possible D gene (6 bases). The CDR3 sequence is 13 residues long. V gave up 6 bases and J gave up 2 bases, with 9 bases separating them. Germline CDR1 reads KGHSH; CDR2 reads LQKENI. CDR3 amino acids: CASSQGTTDTQYF. For the CDR3, the DNA is TGTGCCAGCTCCCAGGGGACCACAGATACGCAGTATTTT. Variable domain in full (rest from reference TRBV18 and TRBJ2-3): NAGVMQNPRHLVRRRGQEARLRCSPMKGHSHVYWYRQLPEEGLKFMVYLQKENIIDESGMPKERFSAEFPKEGPSILRIQQVVRGDSAAYFCASSQGTTDTQYFGPGTRLTVL.

At least ten counts were recorded for this clonotype. The chain links TRBV4-1 to TRBJ1-2, with 8 bases aligning to TRBD1. CDR3 length equals 14 residues. Trimming at V came to 4 bases and at J to 2 bases, leaving 3 bases not matched to a gene. Germline values: CDR1 MGHRA, CDR2 YSYEKL. The chain's CDR3 is CASSRTGLNYGYTF. Written as DNA, the CDR3 is TGCGCCAGCAGCCGGACAGGGCTCAACTATGGCTACACCTTC.

Comment on this clonotype: Just one base apart from a much larger clone, this may be a read error. The chain combines TRBV28 with TRBJ2-7; 8 nucleotides line up with TRBD1. This CDR3 region has 15 residues. Losses at the gene ends were 3 bases for V and 5 bases for J; bases not matched to a gene: 9. CDR1 and CDR2 (germline): MDHEN, SYDVKM. CDR3 sequence: CASSFIGTGSHEQYF. CDR3 in DNA: TGTGCCAGCAGTTTTATCGGGACAGGAAGCCACGAGCAGTACTTC.

The genes are TRBV3-1 and TRBJ2-1, with D hard to call. The CDR3 extends over 14 amino acids. The germline V gene encodes CDR1 LGHDT and CDR2 YNNKEL (reference sequence). Trimming took off 5 bases at V and 2 bases at J, with 10 bases between the two ends. The CDR3 DNA reads TGTGCCAGCAGCGGGCGTCCCGCCTACAATGAGCAGTTCTTC. It yields the protein CASSGRPAYNEQFF.

This clonotype was observed a few times. In DNA form, the CDR3 reads TGCAGTGCTAGTCAGGGCCGGGGGAATCAGCCCCAGCATTTT. It encodes CSASQGRGNQPQHF. The V gene is TRBV20-1, the J gene TRBJ1-5; a weak D match, TRBD1 (5 bases). The CDR3 consists of 14 residues. Trimming removed 3 bases from V and 4 bases from J, with 13 bases in between. Germline CDR1 reads DFQATT; CDR2 reads SNEGSKA (reference sequence).

The chain employs TRBV28 and TRBJ2-5; 8 bases fit TRBD2. The germline V gene has CDR1 MDHEN and CDR2 SYDVKM. The V gene end was trimmed by 6 bases and the J gene end by 4 bases; junction bases not matched to a gene: 13. The CDR3 has 16 residues. The CDR3 DNA reads TGTGCCAGCAGCTATCCGGGAGCGGGAGTTCCAGAGACCCAGTACTTC. Translating gives CASSYPGAGVPETQYF. Full variable domain (rest looked up from reference TRBV28 and TRBJ2-5): DVKVTQSSRYLVKRTGEKVFLECVQDMDHENMFWYRQDPGLGLRLIYFSYDVKMKEKGDIPEGYSVSREKKERFSLILESASTNQTSMYLCASSYPGAGVPETQYFGPGTRLLVL.

CDR3 coding DNA: TGCGCCTCCCGTGGACTAGCGGGCCTGAGCTCCTACAATGAGCAGTTCTTC. Translation gives CASRGLAGLSSYNEQFF. The J gene is TRBJ2-1, the V gene TRBV10-2, with 11 bases matching TRBD2. J lost 0 bases, V lost 11 bases, and 12 bases had no gene match. The CDR3 spans 17 residues. Germline CDR1 is WSHSY and CDR2 is SAAADI.

The rearrangement uses TRBV5-4 and TRBJ2-2; TRBD1 agrees at 7 bases. The germline gives CDR1 SGHNT, CDR2 YYREEE (reference sequence). The CDR3 extends over 16 amino acids. V lost 4 bases and J lost 0; bases outside the gene matches: 6. The DNA of the CDR3 is TGTGCCAGCAGCACCCGACAGGGTTCGAACACCGGGGAGCTGTTTTTT. It is translated as CASSTRQGSNTGELFF.

This clonotype was seen a few times. The CDR3 bases are TGTGCCAGCAGTCTTGTAGCGGGAGAGGGCAATGAGCAGTTCTTC. Translating it yields CASSLVAGEGNEQFF. This rearrangement joins TRBV12-3 or TRBV12-4 to TRBJ2-1, with 9 bases identical to TRBD2. The CDR3 is 15 residues long. V lost 5 bases and J lost 6; bases outside the gene matches: 8.

V and J are TRBV12-3 or TRBV12-4 and TRBJ2-1; 10 bases are a match to TRBD2. V gave up 6 bases and J gave up 9 bases; unmatched junction bases: 8. The CDR3 is made up of 14 amino acids. CDR3 DNA sequence: TGTGCCAGCAGACCTAGCGGGAGAGGCCGTGAGCAGTTCTTC. Translation: CASRPSGRGREQFF.

This clonotype was seen more than once but under ten times. The CDR3: CASSLGGADIQYF. CDR3 DNA sequence: TGTGCCAGCAGTTTGGGGGGCGCGGACATTCAGTACTTC. The chain combines TRBV28 with TRBJ2-4; D tentatively fits TRBD1 or TRBD2 (6 bases each). CDR1 is MDHEN, CDR2 SYDVKM, per germline. V lost 3 bases and J 8 bases, leaving 11 bases between the germline ends. This CDR3 contains 13 residues.

In its sample, this clonotype was seen a few times. The chain links TRBV11-2 to TRBJ2-2; 7 bases line up with TRBD2. The CDR3 runs to 15 residues. The V gene's germline CDR1 is SGHAT and CDR2 FQNNGV. J gave up 6 bases and V 6 bases, and 10 bases lay outside the gene matches. The CDR3 sequence is CASSRPGGGAGELFF. Here the CDR3 DNA reads TGTGCCAGCAGTAGACCGGGAGGAGGTGCCGGGGAGCTGTTTTTT.

The DNA of the CDR3 is TGCAGCGTTGATGGGGGGCTGCACACAGATACGCAGTATTTT. Its translation is CSVDGGLHTDTQYF. The chain recombines TRBV29-1 with TRBJ2-3; D might be TRBD1 or TRBD2, each matching 6 bases. The CDR3 loop spans 14 amino acids. V dropped 3 bases and J dropped 2 bases, with 12 bases sitting between them. Germline CDR1 is SQVTM and CDR2 is ANQGSEA.

This sequence joins TRBV7-2 and TRBJ2-7; D might be TRBD2 (6 bases). The CDR3 has 15 amino acids. Germline CDR1 SGHTA, CDR2 FQGNSA. Trimming cost V 2 bases and J 1 base, with 12 bases left between them. CDR3 sequence: CASSLLDYGSYEQYF. CDR3 DNA: TGTGCCAGCAGCTTATTGGACTACGGATCCTACGAGCAGTACTTC.

This clonotype has a handful of counts. The DNA of the CDR3 is TGTGCCAGCAGCCGGGACAGCTATGGCTACACCTTC. Translation gives CASSRDSYGYTF. This chain uses TRBV6-5 with TRBJ1-2; 7 bases are shared with TRBD1. The CDR3 extends over 12 amino acids. The V segment lost 6 bases and the J segment 4 bases; nucleotides outside the gene matches: 2. Germline V CDR1 and CDR2: MNHEY, SVGAGI.

The chain uses TRBV6-6 and TRBJ1-1, with TRBD1 as a possible D gene (5 bases). The germline CDR1 and CDR2 sequences are MNHNY and SVGAGI (reference sequence). The germline V and J ends were trimmed by 7 bases and 0 bases, with 15 bases remaining between them. This CDR3 comprises 15 residues. CDR3 bases: TGTGCCAGCAATAGGGGAGTTATAATGAACACTGAAGCTTTCTTT. Encoded protein: CASNRGVIMNTEAFF.

The rearrangement uses TRBV6-2 or TRBV6-3 and TRBJ2-1, with 11 bases fitting TRBD2. The V gene end was trimmed by 4 bases and the J gene end by 2 bases; junction bases not matched to a gene: 7. The germline V gene has CDR1 MNHEY and CDR2 SVGEGT. The CDR3 has 17 residues. DNA of the CDR3: TGTGCCAGCAGTTGGGGTAGCGGGAGGGCCCCCTACAATGAGCAGTTCTTC. It encodes CASSWGSGRAPYNEQFF.

This clonotype was counted at least ten times. The V gene is TRBV20-1, the J gene TRBJ2-7; TRBD2 matches at 10 bases. In germline, CDR1 is DFQATT, CDR2 SNEGSKA (reference sequence). The ends lost 3 bases at V and 6 bases at J; junction bases unmatched: 5. The CDR3 runs to 13 residues. Here the CDR3 DNA reads TGCAGTGCTAGTCACGGGACTAGCGCCGAGCAGTACTTC. It is translated as CSASHGTSAEQYF.

The rearrangement uses TRBV4-1 and TRBJ2-1, with TRBD2 identical over 7 bases. Germline trimming cut 4 bases from V and 7 bases from J; bases unmatched to any gene: 7. The CDR3 contains 14 residues. Germline lookup yields CDR1 MGHRA and CDR2 YSYEKL. In DNA form, the CDR3 reads TGCGCCAGCAGCCTCACGTCGGGAGGAAATGAGCAGTTCTTC. This encodes CASSLTSGGNEQFF.

This chain joins TRBV5-8 and TRBJ1-2; D might be TRBD1 (6 bases). The germline V and J ends were trimmed by 4 bases and 4 bases, with 11 bases remaining between them. The CDR3 length is 13 residues. Per germline, CDR1 SGHTS and CDR2 YDEGEE. The CDR3 region is CASSPRQAYGYTF. The CDR3 DNA follows: TGTGCCAGCAGCCCGCGACAGGCCTATGGCTACACCTTC.

For this clonotype: A much larger clone lies one base from this, so it may be a read error. The chain has TRBV5-6 and TRBJ2-1; 8 nucleotides match TRBD1. The CDR3 spans 13 residues. The germline CDR1 and CDR2 sequences are SGHDT and YYEEEE. This chain's CDR3 is CTSSLDRDYEQFF. In DNA, the CDR3 is TGTACCAGCAGCTTGGACAGGGACTATGAGCAGTTCTTC.

This clonotype was observed a handful of times. The gene calls are TRBV6-6 and TRBJ1-4; no clear D. The CDR3 totals 14 residues. Per germline, CDR1 MNHNY and CDR2 SVGAGI (reference sequence). The V end was cut by 7 bases, the J end by 11 bases, with 20 bases between. The CDR3 loop reads CASTRARPFSKLFF. CDR3 in DNA: TGTGCCAGCACCCGCGCCCGGCCCTTTAGTAAACTGTTTTTT.

This clonotype occurred a few times. The chain links TRBV11-2 to TRBJ2-3, with TRBD2 matching over 15 bases. Germline CDR1 reads SGHAT; CDR2 reads FQNNGV. The length of the CDR3 is 19 residues. V lost 2 bases, J lost 3 bases, and 9 bases stayed unmatched. The CDR3 DNA is TGTGCCAGCAGCTTAAGGTTTTCGGGACTAGCGGGAGGAACAGATACGCAGTATTTT. Its protein is CASSLRFSGLAGGTDTQYF.

In this sample, this clonotype turned up many times. The V gene is TRBV28, the J gene TRBJ2-7; D might be TRBD1 or TRBD2, each matching 6 bases. The CDR3 sequence is 14 residues long. Looked up from germline, CDR1 is MDHEN and CDR2 is SYDVKM. The V and J ends lost 1 base and 6 bases respectively, with 13 bases between them. The CDR3 reads CASSLSRGRGEQYF. CDR3 bases: TGTGCCAGCAGTTTATCCCGGGGGCGGGGCGAGCAGTACTTC.

This clonotype has more than one count but fewer than ten. The V and J genes are TRBV11-2 and TRBJ2-1; no reliable D call. CDR1 is SGHAT, CDR2 FQNNGV, per germline. The CDR3 consists of 17 residues. Deletions cut 0 bases from V and 4 bases from J, with 16 bases between. CDR3 nucleotide sequence: TGTGCCAGCAGCTTAGATTACGTGTACACAGTATACAATGAGCAGTTCTTC. This translates into CASSLDYVYTVYNEQFF.

The V and J genes are TRBV28 and TRBJ2-3; D gene unclear. Germline CDR1 and CDR2: MDHEN and SYDVKM. CDR3 length: 11 residues. The ends were cut back, 1 base at V and 6 bases at J, with 2 bases in the middle. The CDR3 protein is CASSLYDTQYF. The DNA for the CDR3 is TGTGCCAGCAGTTTATACGATACGCAGTATTTT.

In its sample, this clonotype was seen a few times. The chain recombines TRBV28 with TRBJ2-3; D gene unclear. This CDR3 comprises 12 residues. The V end was cut by 3 bases, the J end by 5 bases, with 6 bases between. Germline CDR1 is MDHEN and CDR2 is SYDVKM. This chain's CDR3 is CASSFRQDTQYF. The CDR3 DNA is TGTGCCAGCAGTTTCCGCCAAGATACGCAGTATTTT.

This clonotype came up a few times. The CDR3 coding sequence is TGTGCCAGCTCACCAAGGACCCGGGAAGAGACCCAGTACTTC. Amino acid sequence: CASSPRTREETQYF. The chain links TRBV18 to TRBJ2-5; D ambiguous. In germline, CDR1 is KGHSH, CDR2 LQKENI. The V gene lost 2 bases and the J gene lost 3 bases, with 10 bases spanning the gap. The CDR3 is 14 residues long.